A selection of T cell receptor beta chains follows, all from one sample in a study of brain T cells in children with intractable seizures. Generated by immunoSEQ multiplex PCR, the TCRdb table keeps only in-frame clones and is missing some. The table has 70,000 to 90,000 clones, roughly 91% seen once; the top ten hold about 1.4%. This sample comprised peripheral blood, obtained at surgery. Receptors were obtained from a boy younger than two with tuberous sclerosis and intractable seizures. The CDR3 runs from the conserved cysteine through the conserved F or W. The D gene is left open where the match is weak. Clone size, where shown, is once, few, many, or a class for clones that have expanded.

CDR3aa,CDR3nt,abundance,v_gene,len,j_gene,d_gene
CASSVGFWDRVSPLHF,TGTGCCAGCAGCGTAGGTTTCTGGGACAGGGTTTCACCCCTCCACTTT,.,TRBV9,16,TRBJ1-6,TRBD1
CSVEGDMLWKRTEAFF,TGCAGCGTTGAAGGGGACATGCTATGGAAAAGGACTGAAGCTTTCTTT,.,TRBV29-1,16,TRBJ1-1,.
CASSVGHSPYEQYF,TGTGCCAGCAGCGTAGGACATTCTCCCTACGAGCAGTACTTC,.,TRBV9,14,TRBJ2-7,.
CASSFSGGFPNEQFF,TGTGCCAGCAGCTTCAGCGGGGGCTTCCCCAATGAGCAGTTCTTC,.,TRBV7-9,15,TRBJ2-1,TRBD2
CASSLASGGGGNEQFF,TGCGCCAGCAGCCTAGCTAGCGGGGGGGGTGGAAATGAGCAGTTCTTC,.,TRBV4-1,16,TRBJ2-1,TRBD2
CASSSGQMNTEAFF,TGTGCCAGCAGTTCGGGACAGATGAACACTGAAGCTTTCTTT,.,TRBV7-9,14,TRBJ1-1,TRBD1
CASSDRTSGRACIYNEQFF,TGTGCCAGCAGTGACCGAACTAGCGGGAGGGCCTGCATCTACAATGAGCAGTTCTTC,.,TRBV6-4,19,TRBJ2-1,TRBD2
CASSERIGLAGATSYNEQFF,TGTGCCAGCAGTGAACGCATCGGGCTAGCGGGCGCCACATCCTACAATGAGCAGTTCTTC,once,TRBV2,20,TRBJ2-1,TRBD2
CASRDYRTDTQYF,TGCGCCAGCAGGGACTACCGCACAGATACGCAGTATTTT,.,TRBV10-2,13,TRBJ2-3,.
CASSIGSWGNQPQHF,TGTGCCAGTAGTATTGGGTCCTGGGGCAATCAGCCCCAGCATTTT,.,TRBV19,15,TRBJ1-5,.
CASRLIGGGTGELFF,TGTGCAAGTCGCTTAATCGGCGGGGGCACCGGGGAGCTGTTTTTT,.,TRBV12-2,15,TRBJ2-2,.
CASSPARTYEQYF,TGTGCCAGCAGCCCGGCGCGGACCTACGAGCAGTACTTC,.,TRBV7-9,13,TRBJ2-7,.
CASSLWNGGRPYEQYF,TGTGCCAGCAGCCTATGGAATGGGGGGCGCCCCTACGAGCAGTACTTC,.,TRBV3-1/TRBV3-2,16,TRBJ2-7,.
CASRGTGTRNEQFF,TGCGCCAGCAGGGGTACCGGGACTAGGAATGAGCAGTTCTTC,few,TRBV4-1,14,TRBJ2-1,TRBD2
CASSGRDRGLDTIYF,TGTGCCAGCAGTGGACGGGACAGGGGCCTGGACACCATATATTTT,few,TRBV2,15,TRBJ1-3,TRBD1
CASIRLMGLDGRSSYNEQFF,TGTGCCAGCATCCGTCTTATGGGACTAGACGGCCGAAGCTCCTACAATGAGCAGTTCTTC,.,TRBV2,20,TRBJ2-1,TRBD2
CATSRDRGKSNQPQHF,TGTGCCACCAGCAGAGATCGGGGGAAGAGCAATCAGCCCCAGCATTTT,.,TRBV15,16,TRBJ1-5,.
CASSSREEGQYF,TGTGCCAGCAGCTCCCGGGAAGAGGGTCAGTACTTC,.,TRBV7-8,12,TRBJ2-5,.
CASSDPTLTENYGYTF,TGTGCCAGCAGTGATCCAACCCTGACAGAGAACTATGGCTACACCTTC,.,TRBV2,16,TRBJ1-2,.
CASSPPIGGSGGYGYTF,TGTGCCAGCAGCCCACCTATTGGTGGGTCGGGAGGCTATGGCTACACCTTC,.,TRBV28,17,TRBJ1-2,.
CSAKDTQYF,TGCAGTGCGAAAGATACGCAGTATTTT,.,TRBV20-1,9,TRBJ2-3,.
CASSLSWDLQETQYF,TGTGCCAGCAGTTTATCTTGGGACTTACAAGAGACCCAGTACTTC,.,TRBV27,15,TRBJ2-5,.
CASSQDSPGYGYTF,TGCGCCAGCAGCCAAGATTCCCCAGGGTATGGCTACACCTTC,.,TRBV4-1,14,TRBJ1-2,.
CASSLRRISNEKLFF,TGTGCCAGCAGCTTGCGACGGATAAGTAATGAAAAACTGTTTTTT,.,TRBV7-8,15,TRBJ1-4,.
CASSWSGGDQPQHF,TGCGCCAGCAGCTGGTCAGGGGGAGATCAGCCCCAGCATTTT,.,TRBV5-1,14,TRBJ1-5,TRBD1
CASSPQAIDTQYF,TGTGCCAGCAGCCCCCAGGCGATAGATACGCAGTATTTT,.,TRBV11-1,13,TRBJ2-3,.
CASSFLGPNTEAFF,TGTGCCAGCAGCTTTCTGGGCCCGAACACTGAAGCTTTCTTT,.,TRBV7-9,14,TRBJ1-1,.
CASSLVGGVSYEQYF,TGTGCCAGCAGCTTAGTGGGAGGGGTGTCCTACGAGCAGTACTTC,.,TRBV7-9,15,TRBJ2-7,TRBD2
CASSPPQGANYGYTF,TGTGCCAGCAGCCCACCACAGGGGGCTAACTATGGCTACACCTTC,.,TRBV6-6,15,TRBJ1-2,TRBD1
CASSFRGDRSSYNSPLHF,TGTGCCAGCAGCTTTCGGGGAGACAGGAGCTCCTATAATTCACCCCTCCACTTT,.,TRBV7-8,18,TRBJ1-6,.
CASSLRPSLNEKLFF,TGTGCCAGCAGCTTGCGGCCCAGTCTTAATGAAAAACTGTTTTTT,.,TRBV5-5,15,TRBJ1-4,.
CASQGQYQETQYF,TGTGCCAGCCAGGGACAGTACCAAGAGACCCAGTACTTC,.,TRBV19,13,TRBJ2-5,TRBD1
CSVFRDYEQYF,TGCAGTGTATTCAGGGACTACGAGCAGTACTTC,.,TRBV20-1,11,TRBJ2-7,.
CASITGTGRETQYF,TGTGCCAGCATTACCGGGACAGGGAGAGAGACCCAGTACTTC,.,TRBV2,14,TRBJ2-5,TRBD1
CASSLFAANTGELFF,TGTGCCAGCAGCTTATTCGCGGCGAACACCGGGGAGCTGTTTTTT,.,TRBV11-2,15,TRBJ2-2,.
CASSWSGQNYGYTF,TGTGCCAGCAGCTGGTCGGGACAGAACTATGGCTACACCTTC,.,TRBV5-4,14,TRBJ1-2,TRBD1
CASSLYRGQETQYF,TGTGCCAGCAGCTTATACAGGGGGCAAGAGACCCAGTACTTC,.,TRBV7-2,14,TRBJ2-5,TRBD1
CASAEGSGNTIYF,TGTGCCAGTGCGGAGGGCTCTGGAAACACCATATATTTT,.,TRBV19,13,TRBJ1-3,.
CASSSGDKNEQFF,TGTGCCAGCAGCTCCGGGGACAAAAATGAGCAGTTCTTC,.,TRBV7-9,13,TRBJ2-1,.
CASSLGQGMGGNTIYF,TGCGCCAGCAGCTTGGGCCAGGGTATGGGAGGAAACACCATATATTTT,.,TRBV5-1,16,TRBJ1-3,.
CAISPGTTEGTEAFF,TGTGCCATCAGTCCCGGGACGACAGAGGGGACTGAAGCTTTCTTT,once,TRBV10-3,15,TRBJ1-1,.
CASSAAPGKNQPQHF,TGCGCCAGCAGTGCCGCTCCAGGGAAGAATCAGCCCCAGCATTTT,few,TRBV5-1,15,TRBJ1-5,.
CASSPLAGFTGANVLTF,TGTGCCAGCTCACCACTGGCAGGTTTCACCGGGGCCAACGTCCTGACTTTC,.,TRBV18,17,TRBJ2-6,.
CASSLNPMDRADTGELFF,TGTGCCAGTAGTCTAAACCCCATGGACAGGGCGGACACCGGGGAGCTGTTTTTT,once,TRBV19,18,TRBJ2-2,TRBD1
CASSLASLTGGWTGELFF,TGTGCCAGCAGCTTAGCATCCTTGACGGGGGGCTGGACCGGGGAGCTGTTTTTT,.,TRBV7-6,18,TRBJ2-2,.
CASSLSGPRETQYF,TGTGCCAGCAGCTTATCCGGGCCGAGGGAGACCCAGTACTTC,.,TRBV7-3,14,TRBJ2-5,.
CASSYTGGPSGKLFF,TGTGCCAGCAGCTATACTGGGGGGCCCTCGGGAAAACTGTTTTTT,.,TRBV13,15,TRBJ1-4,.
CASSRQGGYTF,TGTGCCAGCAGCCGACAGGGTGGCTACACCTTC,few,TRBV14,11,TRBJ1-2,TRBD1